This entry lists 31 T cell receptor beta chains sequenced from one sample in a study of T cell responses to AZD1222 COVID-19 vaccine. Repertoires were generated with immunoSEQ multiplex PCR, while TCRdb's copy carries only in-frame clones and drops some. The table includes over 120,000 clones, 92% detected once. The sequences come from peripheral blood, collected 28 days after the second AZD1222 dose. These receptors originate from an adult who received the AZD1222 COVID-19 vaccine.

The rearrangement links TRBV24-1 to TRBJ1-1; unclear D gene. This CDR3 is built from 14 residues. With 5 bases removed from V and 5 bases from J, the gap between germline ends came to 14 bases. Germline loops: CDR1 KGHDR, CDR2 SFDVKD. The CDR3 spells CATSVGKWSTEAFF. CDR3 DNA sequence: TGTGCCACCAGTGTTGGTAAGTGGAGTACTGAAGCTTTCTTT.

The J gene is TRBJ2-7, the V gene TRBV2; TRBD2 matches at 9 bases. The V gene end was trimmed by 6 bases and the J gene end by 2 bases; junction bases not matched to a gene: 8. CDR1 SNHLY and CDR2 FYNNEI come from the germline V gene. This CDR3 is built from 15 residues. CDR3: CASRRPGTSTYEQYF. DNA for the CDR3: TGTGCCAGCAGGCGACCCGGGACTAGCACCTACGAGCAGTACTTC.

This chain uses TRBV9 with TRBJ2-7; 11 nucleotides match TRBD2. This CDR3 contains 17 residues. J gave up 0 bases and V 3 bases, and 8 bases lay outside the gene matches. The germline gives CDR1 SGDLS, CDR2 YYNGEE. Written as DNA, the CDR3 is TGTGCCAGCAGCGCATCCGGGACTAGCGGAAGCTCCTACGAGCAGTACTTC. Translated, it gives CASSASGTSGSSYEQYF.

The V call is TRBV10-3, the J call TRBJ2-1; 12 nucleotides align to TRBD2. Germline CDR1 ENHRY, CDR2 SYGVKD. The CDR3 totals 14 residues. Trimming at V came to 6 bases and at J to 6 bases, leaving 3 bases not matched to a gene. The CDR3 spells CAISSTSGSNEQFF. Written as DNA, the CDR3 is TGTGCCATCAGCTCGACTAGCGGGAGCAATGAGCAGTTCTTC.

The chain links TRBV6-5 to TRBJ1-5; TRBD1 matches at 12 bases. The V gene's germline CDR1 is MNHEY and CDR2 SVGAGI. The ends lost 2 bases at V and 6 bases at J; junction bases unmatched: 5. The CDR3 contains 16 residues. For the CDR3, the DNA is TGTGCCAGCAGTTACACGTGGGACAGGGGGCGTCAGCCCCAGCATTTT. Protein sequence: CASSYTWDRGRQPQHF.

This chain joins TRBV5-8 and TRBJ1-6; no clear D gene. Looked up from germline, CDR1 is SGHTS and CDR2 is YDEGEE. The CDR3 extends over 17 amino acids. Trimming took off 3 bases at V and 0 bases at J, with 13 bases between the two ends. Written as DNA, the CDR3 is TGTGCCAGCAGCTCCGGACGGACGAGCTCCTATAATTCACCCCTCCACTTT. Translation gives CASSSGRTSSYNSPLHF.

With regard to this clone: Compared with germline, one end of the junction differs, possibly owing to a read error. The chain employs TRBV10-3 and TRBJ1-4; tentative D call: TRBD1 (6 bases). The CDR3 extends over 12 amino acids. Per the germline V gene, CDR1 is ENHRY and CDR2 is SYGVKD. DNA of the CDR3: TGTGCCATCAGTGAGAATGACAGGCCCCCCGTTTTT. It codes for CAISENDRPPVF.

The sample holds one count of this clone. The chain is built from TRBV7-2 and TRBJ2-7; D possibly uses TRBD1 or TRBD2 (5 bases each). Germline V lookup: CDR1 SGHTA, CDR2 FQGNSA. V lost 0 bases to trimming and J lost 0 bases, with 9 bases between them. The CDR3 has 15 residues. The DNA for the CDR3 is TGTGCCAGCAGCTTAGCGTTTGGGACCTCCTACGAGCAGTACTTC. This encodes CASSLAFGTSYEQYF. Supplemented by reference TRBV7-2 and TRBJ2-7, the full variable domain reads GAGVSQSPSNKVTEKGKDVELRCDPISGHTALYWYRQSLGQGLEFLIYFQGNSAPDKSGLPSDRFSAERTGGSVSTLTIQRTQQEDSAVYLCASSLAFGTSYEQYFGPGTRLTVT.

V is TRBV11-2 and J is TRBJ1-1, with D possibly matching TRBD1 (6 bases). Trimming shortened V by 4 bases and J by 3 bases, and 12 bases separated the two germline ends. This CDR3 is 14 amino acids long. Per germline, CDR1 SGHAT and CDR2 FQNNGV. The CDR3 sequence is CASSSGVGYTEAFF. The CDR3 nucleotides read TGTGCCAGCAGCTCAGGGGTGGGGTACACTGAAGCTTTCTTT. Drawing the rest from reference TRBV11-2 and TRBJ1-1, the complete variable domain is EAGVAQSPRYKIIEKRQSVAFWCNPISGHATLYWYQQILGQGPKLLIQFQNNGVVDDSQLPKDRFSAERLKGVDSTLKIQPAKLEDSAVYLCASSSGVGYTEAFFGQGTRLTVV.

The chain uses TRBV10-3 and TRBJ1-1, with a weak D call TRBD1 (6 bases). The CDR3 runs to 13 residues. Germline values: CDR1 ENHRY, CDR2 SYGVKD. V lost 6 bases to trimming and J lost 1 base, with 9 bases between them. Written as DNA, the CDR3 is TGTGCCATCAGAGAGACAGGGAACACTGAAGCTTTCTTT. Translated, it gives CAIRETGNTEAFF.

The J gene is TRBJ2-6, the V gene TRBV19; D gene ambiguous. V dropped 4 bases and J dropped 0 bases, with 1 base sitting between them. The length of the CDR3 is 13 residues. CDR1 and CDR2 (germline): LNHDA, SQIVND (reference sequence). CDR3 DNA: TGTGCCAGTAGTAGCTCTGGGGCCAACGTCCTGACTTTC. Amino acids: CASSSSGANVLTF.

J is TRBJ2-3 and V is TRBV7-6; 9 bases align to TRBD1. The CDR3 covers 16 residues. V dropped 2 bases and J dropped 0; count of bases not matched to a gene: 3. Germline CDR1 and CDR2: SGHVS and FNYEAQ. The DNA of the CDR3 is TGTGCCAGCAGCTTAAGGGACAGGGCTAGCACAGATACGCAGTATTTT. This sequence encodes CASSLRDRASTDTQYF. Full variable domain (remainder filled in from reference TRBV7-6 and TRBJ2-3): GAGVSQSPRYKVTKRGQDVALRCDPISGHVSLYWYRQALGQGPEFLTYFNYEAQQDKSGLPNDRFSAERPEGSISTLTIQRTEQRDSAMYRCASSLRDRASTDTQYFGPGTRLTVL.

For the CDR3, the DNA is TGTGCCAGCAGCCAAGAGACCTATACTGGAGGGGGATCTAAGCGGGAGGTGAGGGAGACCCAGTACTTC. It translates to CASSQETYTGGGSKREVRETQYF. J is TRBJ2-5 and V is TRBV4-2; 9 nucleotides match TRBD2. Germline assignment: CDR1 LGHNA and CDR2 YNFKEQ. The CDR3 contains 23 residues. Losses at the gene ends were 0 bases for V and 5 bases for J; bases not matched to a gene: 28.

The V call is TRBV27, the J call TRBJ1-5, with D possibly TRBD1 on 5 matching bases. Trimming stripped 5 bases from V and 2 bases from J, with 13 bases between. The CDR3 has 15 residues. CDR1 is MNHEY and CDR2 is SMNVEV in the germline V gene (reference sequence). CDR3 sequence reads: CASSPLDTGNQPQHF. CDR3 DNA: TGTGCCAGCAGTCCCCTGGACACAGGCAATCAGCCCCAGCATTTT.

This clone was detected a few times. The chain links TRBV5-5 to TRBJ2-3; 8 bases are shared with TRBD2. After removal of 3 bases from V and 5 bases from J, the junction contained 8 bases not matched to a gene. This CDR3 spans 15 amino acids. CDR1 and CDR2 (germline): SGHKS, YYEKEE (reference sequence). The CDR3 DNA reads TGTGCCAGCAGCTCCGGGGGGGCAAGGAGAGATACGCAGTATTTT. Translated, it gives CASSSGGARRDTQYF.

The J gene is TRBJ1-5, the V gene TRBV28; TRBD1 agrees at 8 bases. CDR1 is MDHEN and CDR2 is SYDVKM in the germline V gene. CDR3 length: 16 amino acids. V lost 6 bases and J lost 7; bases outside the gene matches: 14. In DNA, the CDR3 is TGTGCCAGCAGCAGGCGCATTGGACAGGGATGGCAGCCCCAGCATTTT. Its protein product is CASSRRIGQGWQPQHF.

The V call is TRBV7-2, the J call TRBJ2-3; D remains unclear. The germline V and J ends were trimmed by 4 bases and 8 bases, with 10 bases remaining between them. Germline CDR1 and CDR2: SGHTA and FQGNSA. The CDR3 runs to 12 residues. Here the CDR3 DNA reads TGTGCCAGCAGCTCGTCGGGTGGTACGCAGTATTTT. Protein product: CASSSSGGTQYF. Supplemented by reference TRBV7-2 and TRBJ2-3, the full variable domain reads GAGVSQSPSNKVTEKGKDVELRCDPISGHTALYWYRQSLGQGLEFLIYFQGNSAPDKSGLPSDRFSAERTGGSVSTLTIQRTQQEDSAVYLCASSSSGGTQYFGPGTRLTVL.

This chain uses TRBV5-1 with TRBJ2-7; 10 bases fit TRBD1. Germline assignment: CDR1 SGHRS and CDR2 YFSETQ. CDR3 length: 18 residues. V lost 1 base, J lost 2 bases, and 12 bases stayed unmatched. CDR3 sequence: CASSLNYPGQGFAYEQYF. The CDR3 DNA follows: TGCGCCAGCAGCTTGAATTACCCGGGACAGGGGTTCGCCTACGAGCAGTACTTC.

The chain recombines TRBV2 with TRBJ1-4; TRBD1 is a possible D gene (6 bases). The V and J ends lost 2 bases and 8 bases respectively, with 15 bases between them. Germline CDR1 and CDR2: SNHLY and FYNNEI. The CDR3 sequence is 15 residues long. In DNA form, the CDR3 reads TGTGCCAGCAGTGAACTGGACAGCCCCTCAGAAAAACTGTTTTTT. Translating gives CASSELDSPSEKLFF.

The chain links TRBV5-1 to TRBJ2-5; maybe TRBD2 (6 bases). From germline, CDR1 is SGHRS and CDR2 YFSETQ. The CDR3 has 16 amino acids. The V end lost 5 bases, the J end lost 5 bases, and 22 bases lay between the germline ends. The CDR3 reads CASRSRGTGTRETQYF. DNA of the CDR3: TGCGCCAGCAGAAGTCGGGGGACGGGGACTCGGGAGACCCAGTACTTC.

The rearrangement joins TRBV7-9 to TRBJ1-2; D possibly corresponds to TRBD1 (6 bases). V dropped 5 bases and J dropped 6 bases, with 16 bases sitting between them. The CDR3 contains 14 residues. CDR1 and CDR2 (germline): SEHNR, FQNEAQ (reference sequence). This CDR3 reads CASSRTGPLHGYTF. DNA for the CDR3: TGTGCCAGCAGCCGCACAGGGCCTCTTCATGGCTACACCTTC.

This sequence joins TRBV15 and TRBJ2-1, with 12 bases fitting TRBD2. The CDR3 covers 17 residues. Unmatched junction bases numbered 10, after V lost 3 bases and J lost 7 bases. The germline gives CDR1 LNHNV, CDR2 YYDKDF (reference sequence). This CDR3 is CATSRDRLAGVNNEQFF. Written as DNA, the CDR3 is TGTGCCACCAGCAGGGACAGACTAGCGGGAGTTAATAATGAGCAGTTCTTC.

The chain links TRBV5-1 to TRBJ2-5; D unresolved. This CDR3 has 14 residues. Between the trimmed V and J ends, which lost 1 base and 2 bases, there was a span of 9 bases. Germline loops: CDR1 SGHRS, CDR2 YFSETQ. CDR3 DNA: TGCGCCAGCAGCTTGATTGCGAGTCAAGAGACCCAGTACTTC. Translation gives CASSLIASQETQYF.

The rearrangement uses TRBV18 and TRBJ1-4, with D perhaps matching TRBD1 (5 bases). The CDR3 sequence is 14 residues long. The V gene lost 5 bases and the J gene lost 4 bases, with 11 bases spanning the gap. CDR1 and CDR2 (germline): KGHSH, LQKENI. The CDR3 DNA reads TGTGCCAGCTCAACTTCGGGGGTTAATGAAAAACTGTTTTTT. Translation: CASSTSGVNEKLFF.

This rearrangement joins TRBV2 to TRBJ1-5, with a weak D call TRBD1 (6 bases). The CDR3 has 15 residues. Between the trimmed V and J ends, which lost 1 base and 5 bases, there was a span of 12 bases. Germline CDR1 and CDR2: SNHLY and FYNNEI. The CDR3 DNA reads TGTGCCAGCAGTGAAGGGCAGGGGAAGCATCAGCCCCAGCATTTT. Encoded protein: CASSEGQGKHQPQHF.

The CDR3 sequence: CASSELQGSSPLHF. CDR3 nucleotides: TGCGCCAGCAGTGAGTTGCAGGGATCGTCACCCCTCCACTTT. The chain employs TRBV10-2 and TRBJ1-6, with a tentative D call TRBD1 (5 bases). This CDR3 comprises 14 residues. V dropped 1 base and J dropped 10 bases, with 11 bases sitting between them. The germline V gene has CDR1 WSHSY and CDR2 SAAADI.

For the CDR3, the DNA is TGTGCCAGCAGCTTGGGCAGGGGGGACTATGGCTACACCTTC. This translates into CASSLGRGDYGYTF. The chain employs TRBV7-9 and TRBJ1-2, with 7 bases matching TRBD1. Germline assignment: CDR1 SEHNR and CDR2 FQNEAQ (reference sequence). This CDR3 comprises 14 residues. With 3 bases clipped from V and 3 bases from J, the junction kept 4 bases outside the gene matches.

DNA for the CDR3: TGTGCCACCGCCCACAGGGGCCTAGCGGGAGAGTCAGATACGCAGTATTTT. Amino acid sequence: CATAHRGLAGESDTQYF. V usage is TRBV10-3 and J usage is TRBJ2-3, with 10 bases matching TRBD2. V shed 10 bases and J 4 bases; nucleotides not matched to a gene: 17. Germline values: CDR1 ENHRY, CDR2 SYGVKD. This CDR3 comprises 17 residues.

The chain uses TRBV29-1 and TRBJ2-5; D remains unclear. The CDR3 covers 13 residues. V was cut by 6 bases and J by 4 bases, with 15 bases left in between. Per the germline V gene, CDR1 is SQVTM and CDR2 is ANQGSEA. The CDR3 region has the DNA TGCAGCGTATCCAACGGTGTGGGAGAGACCCAGTACTTC. Translated: CSVSNGVGETQYF.

This rearrangement joins TRBV10-2 to TRBJ1-4; no reliable D call. This CDR3 contains 14 residues. Trimming removed 2 bases from V and 4 bases from J, with 8 bases in between. CDR1 is WSHSY, CDR2 SAAADI, per germline. The CDR3: CASSEGRLNEKLFF. The CDR3 nucleotides are TGCGCCAGCAGTGAGGGACGGCTTAATGAAAAACTGTTTTTT.

In nucleotides, the CDR3 is TGTGCCAGCAGTTTGTATCACACTGAAGCTTTCTTT. This gives the protein CASSLYHTEAFF. This chain uses TRBV28 with TRBJ1-1; unclear D gene. Germline loops: CDR1 MDHEN, CDR2 SYDVKM. The CDR3 consists of 12 residues. V gave up 3 bases and J gave up 3 bases, with 5 bases separating them.